These T cell receptor beta chains were read from a single sample in a study of T cell repertoires in cytomegalovirus infection. These receptors' targets are unknown. TCRdb reprocessed the reads with MiXCR, giving one entry per CDR3 protein. Among 150,000 or so distinct CDR3 sequences listed, around 30% were seen once. This sample comprised CD8+ T cells from cultured PBMCs, obtained from culture after CMV antigen stimulation. The receptors derive from a human donor in good health (CMV status not recorded). Some clones in this sample may be carry-over from other donors' samples. CDR3s include the opening cysteine and the closing phenylalanine or tryptophan. Clone sizes are given selectively: once, few, many, or a class where the clone is expanded.

V,J,size,CDR3
TRBV6-6,TRBJ1-5,.,CASRGEDSLNQPQHF
TRBV7-2,TRBJ2-3,few,CASSAWSGRTDTQYF
TRBV20-1,TRBJ1-2,few,CSARDDGANYGYTF
TRBV4-1,TRBJ2-1,once,CASSLGRRGSEQFF
TRBV5-1,TRBJ1-1,.,CASSPREINMNTEAFF
TRBV7-9,TRBJ2-7,many,CASSRGQVYEQYF
TRBV4-2,TRBJ2-7,.,CASSQDLGNYEQYF
TRBV19,TRBJ2-1,.,CASSMGLAIKQFF
TRBV7-8,TRBJ1-1,.,CASSFRPGDTEAFF
TRBV5-6,TRBJ2-7,.,CASRGSDSYEQYF
TRBV7-6,TRBJ2-2,.,CASSQDSNTGELFF
TRBV27,TRBJ2-7,few,CASSHRAISPYEQYF
TRBV19,TRBJ2-7,.,CATFEGREQYF
TRBV19,TRBJ2-1,.,CASSISQGASEQFF
TRBV7-8,TRBJ1-1,few,CASSLGAGRTEAFF
TRBV12-3/TRBV12-4,TRBJ2-5,.,CANRSGGEETQYF
TRBV4-1,TRBJ2-7,.,CASSQASNPFSYEQYF
TRBV5-6,TRBJ2-2,.,CASSPYVGAGELFF
TRBV7-6,TRBJ2-7,.,CASSATPGGTYEQYF
TRBV7-9,TRBJ2-1,.,CASSLMISYNEQFF
TRBV27,TRBJ1-1,.,CASSLFPVSGETEAFF
TRBV11-3,TRBJ1-2,.,CASRTPGQDFYGYTF
TRBV7-6,TRBJ2-5,few,CASSFVLGEETQYF
TRBV4-1,TRBJ2-7,few,CASSQDQGLEQYF
TRBV12-3/TRBV12-4,TRBJ1-5,few,CASSSIMQPQHF
TRBV24-1,TRBJ1-1,.,CATSDAGQGALLNTEAFF
TRBV28,TRBJ2-3,few,CASTPQGITDTQYF
TRBV29-1,TRBJ1-1,few,CSVKEAGLDTEAFF
TRBV7-2,TRBJ2-3,few,CASSLGRGRGDTQYF
TRBV7-9,TRBJ2-7,few,CASSPPTGASYEQYF
TRBV19,TRBJ2-1,few,CASAVAGEWGYNEQFF
TRBV27,TRBJ1-2,.,CASSEHRDSRNYGYTF
TRBV7-9,TRBJ2-7,medium-sized,CASSPGTGGSYEQYF
TRBV7-6,TRBJ1-1,many,CASSLGRGGTEAFF
TRBV7-6,TRBJ2-7,few,CASSLAAGAPYEQYF
TRBV6-1,TRBJ1-5,.,CASSRATGTKQVGNQPQHF
TRBV12-3/TRBV12-4,TRBJ1-5,.,CASSFGRVGQPQHF
TRBV14,TRBJ2-1,once,CASSQAGRYNEQFF
TRBV27,TRBJ2-7,.,CASSNMAGGYEQYF
TRBV7-8,TRBJ1-3,many,CASSLSTITGNTIYF
TRBV30,TRBJ1-1,.,CAWSVTSNTEAFF
TRBV28,TRBJ1-1,.,CASTQSTIRSLEAFF
TRBV19,TRBJ2-1,.,CASSIGDGGYNEQFF
TRBV4-1,TRBJ1-2,.,CASSQVTWSGPQGYGYTF
TRBV7-3,TRBJ2-5,many,CASSLGTSAPQETQYF
TRBV7-9,TRBJ2-7,many,CASSLARGRQSYEQYF
TRBV7-9,TRBJ2-1,few,CASSDFLTGNSYNEQFF
TRBV4-2,TRBJ1-1,few,CASSQELRENTEAFF
TRBV20-1,TRBJ2-3,.,CSARGGQETSGAQYF
TRBV7-6,TRBJ2-7,few,CASSPSGTGGSEQYF
TRBV7-6,TRBJ1-5,.,CASSLEQGLSNQPQHF
TRBV5-4,TRBJ2-2,few,CASSYGTGTTGELFF
TRBV5-4,TRBJ2-7,few,CASSATGITYEQYF
TRBV27,TRBJ2-1,few,CASSAGGGPYNEQFF
TRBV24-1,TRBJ1-1,many,CATSDVNDGTEAFF
TRBV11-1,TRBJ2-7,few,CASSYGTGASYEQYF